Below, one T cell receptor beta chain is given with its context. Its antigen is not identified. The sample originates from a study of blood T cells in healthy people across ages. Study-level results: Long-lived donors exceeded aged donors in naive CD4+ cells and diversity.

The sample, 7.5 to 10 milliliters of peripheral blood, was drawn from each donor. Extraction yielded at least 5 micrograms of total RNA per sample. The second PCR ran 7 to 11 cycles with a sample-barcoded 5' primer and J-beta primers. TCRdb analysed the 5' RACE reads with MiXCR anew, one entry per CDR3 protein. The sample lists 720,000 or so distinct CDR3 sequences, 40% to 45% occurring once. Sample: blood. The clonotype comes from a man older than 75 in good health.

This CDR3 reads CASSYSGWGHPLNTEAFF. For the CDR3, the DNA is TGTGCCAGCAGTTACTCAGGTTGGGGCCACCCCTTGAACACTGAAGCTTTCTTT. V usage is TRBV6-2 or TRBV6-3 and J usage is TRBJ1-1, with TRBD1 as a possible D gene (5 bases). Germline CDR1 reads MNHEY; CDR2 reads SVGEGT. The CDR3 spans 18 residues. Deletions cut 0 bases from V and 0 bases from J, with 17 bases between.